This T cell receptor beta chain was found in a study of vaccination effects on CD4 cells after COVID-19. Overall study: Before sequencing, viral peptide pools were used by the ViraFEST assay to expand antigen-specific CD4+ T cells.

Repertoires were generated with immunoSEQ multiplex PCR, while TCRdb's copy carries only in-frame clones and drops some. The sample carries 45,000 to 55,000 clones, around 70% recorded once. In regard to this clone: Its target is not known.

The CDR3 is 16 residues long. Germline CDR1 and CDR2: SGHAT and FQNNGV. The ends lost 1 base at V and 1 base at J; junction bases unmatched: 5. After less than twelve days in culture, the CD4+ T cells were isolated. Everyone in the study got two shots of either the BNT162b2 or mRNA-1273 vaccine. Vaccinees lacked prior SARS-CoV-2 infection and tested negative for nucleocapsid antibodies. This chain connects TRBV11-2 to TRBJ2-5, with 8 positions matching TRBD2. The sequence was collected from a human donor who received a COVID-19 vaccine. The sequenced sample was CD4+ T cells from PBMCs cultured without peptide, obtained after COVID-19 vaccination. The CDR3 here is CASSLGPSGPQETQYF. CDR3 bases: TGTGCCAGCAGCTTAGGTCCTAGCGGGCCCCAAGAGACCCAGTACTTC.